What follows is one T cell receptor (beta chain) and its context. Its antigen is unknown. This entry comes from a study of a mutant IDH1 vaccine in newly diagnosed glioma. At the level of the study: Treated patients were roughly 60% male, around 38% female, mean age roughly 40 years.

As for time point: week 47, end of study. Doses of 300 ug of mutant IDH1 20-mer peptide were given with topical imiquimod. Method: immunoSEQ multiplex PCR; TCRdb's copy keeps in-frame clones and lacks some. The sample consists of under 60,000 clones, around 80% of them appearing once. Germline CDR1 and CDR2: LGHNA and YNFKEQ. V lost 1 base, J lost 2 bases, and 12 bases lay in between. The CDR3 runs 16 residues. The V gene is TRBV4-2, the J gene TRBJ2-1; D ambiguous. This TCR was recovered from a woman between 40 and 50 years old with glioma. Some clones in this sample may be carry-over from other donors' samples. The specimen comprised PBMCs, sampled from a glioma patient whose treatment included an IDH1 peptide vaccine. As DNA, the CDR3 is TGTGCCAGCAGCCAAGTGGATCGCGGAACCTACAATGAGCAGTTCTTC. As protein: CASSQVDRGTYNEQFF.